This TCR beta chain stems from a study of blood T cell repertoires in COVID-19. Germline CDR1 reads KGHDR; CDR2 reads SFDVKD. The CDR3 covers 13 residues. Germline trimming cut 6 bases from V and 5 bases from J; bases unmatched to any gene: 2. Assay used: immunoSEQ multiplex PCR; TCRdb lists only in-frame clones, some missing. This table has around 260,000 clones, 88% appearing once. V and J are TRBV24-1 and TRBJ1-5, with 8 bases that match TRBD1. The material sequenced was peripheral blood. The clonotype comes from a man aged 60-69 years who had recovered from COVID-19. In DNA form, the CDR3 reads TGTGCCACCAGTACAGGGGGTCATCAGCCCCAGCATTTT. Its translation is CATSTGGHQPQHF.